Listed here are 24 T cell receptor beta chains from one sample, sequenced in a study of T cell repertoires in cytomegalovirus infection. TCRdb processed the reads anew with MiXCR; each CDR3 protein has one entry. This sample has about 230,000 distinct CDR3 sequences, with about 20% found just once. Sequencing was carried out using CD8+ T cells from PBMCs. The receptors here all came from a human donor in good health (CMV status not recorded). Some clones in this sample may be carry-over from other donors' samples.

There are a few counts of this clonotype. The CDR3 DNA reads TGTGCCAGCACTGCTTGGTTGGGCTACGAGCAGTACTTC. Translated: CASTAWLGYEQYF. The chain has TRBV2 and TRBJ2-7; D not resolved. Germline loops: CDR1 SNHLY, CDR2 FYNNEI. This CDR3 comprises 13 residues. Trimming removed 7 bases from V and 3 bases from J, with 13 bases in between.

This clonotype was found a few times. This chain's CDR3 is CSARVLAGASDEGTQYF. CDR3 in DNA: TGCAGTGCTAGGGTACTAGCGGGGGCCTCCGATGAAGGGACCCAGTACTTC. This chain connects TRBV20-1 to TRBJ2-5; 11 bases map to TRBD2. CDR1 is DFQATT and CDR2 is SNEGSKA in the germline V gene (reference sequence). Trimming cost V 3 bases and J 7 bases; bases outside gene matches: 16. The CDR3 sequence is 17 residues long.

This sequence joins TRBV7-9 and TRBJ2-1; tentative D call: TRBD2 (7 bases). Trimming pared 5 bases from V and 3 bases from J, leaving 29 bases between. This CDR3 comprises 20 residues. The germline CDR1 and CDR2 sequences are SEHNR and FQNEAQ (reference sequence). In DNA, the CDR3 is TGTGCCAGCAGCAGTTTATTAGGGGAAAGGGGGGGGGGATTCTACAATGAGCAGTTCTTC. Translation gives CASSSLLGERGGGFYNEQFF.

This chain links TRBV19 with TRBJ1-1, with TRBD1 identical over 7 bases. This CDR3 contains 13 residues. Germline V lookup: CDR1 LNHDA, CDR2 SQIVND (reference sequence). Trimming took 10 bases from V and 0 from J; bases not matched to a gene: 5. The CDR3 region is CATRDSLNTEAFF. The CDR3 nucleotides read TGTGCCACTCGGGACAGCTTGAACACTGAAGCTTTCTTT.

J is TRBJ2-7 and V is TRBV28, with D possibly TRBD2 on 5 matching bases. Trimming took off 3 bases at V and 6 bases at J, with 9 bases between the two ends. The CDR3 consists of 12 residues. CDR1 is MDHEN, CDR2 SYDVKM, per germline. This chain's CDR3 is CASSFYAGEQYF. The CDR3 nucleotides are TGTGCCAGCAGTTTTTATGCGGGCGAGCAGTACTTC.

This clonotype was picked up a small number of times. The J gene is TRBJ2-2, the V gene TRBV28; TRBD1 matches at 10 bases. Germline trimming cut 10 bases from V and 6 bases from J; bases unmatched to any gene: 17. Germline V CDR1 and CDR2: MDHEN, SYDVKM. CDR3 length: 17 amino acids. The CDR3 DNA follows: TGTGCCACTGATGCACGCCCGGGACAGGGGTTCGCCGGGGAGCTGTTTTTT. Amino acid sequence: CATDARPGQGFAGELFF.

This clonotype was seen more than once but under ten times. The gene calls are TRBV7-3 and TRBJ2-5; 15 bases match TRBD2. The CDR3 sequence is 17 residues long. J gave up 2 bases and V 5 bases, and 6 bases lay outside the gene matches. The germline V gene has CDR1 SGHTA and CDR2 FQGTGA. CDR3 sequence reads: CASSLGLAGGKQETQYF. The CDR3 DNA reads as TGTGCCAGCAGCCTGGGACTAGCGGGGGGAAAGCAAGAGACCCAGTACTTC.

The chain joins TRBV11-2 to TRBJ2-7, with a tentative D call TRBD2 (5 bases). Trimming removed 5 bases at V and 3 bases at J, with 17 bases between. Germline assignment: CDR1 SGHAT and CDR2 FQNNGV. The CDR3 is made up of 15 amino acids. The CDR3 DNA follows: TGTGCCAGCAGCCTAGCAGGAAGTGCATACTACGAGCAGTACTTC. Its protein product is CASSLAGSAYYEQYF.

This clonotype has just a few counts. The chain is built from TRBV28 and TRBJ2-3; no reliable D call. Trimming stripped 6 bases from V and 1 base from J, with 11 bases between. CDR3 length: 14 amino acids. CDR1 MDHEN and CDR2 SYDVKM come from the germline V gene. DNA for the CDR3: TGTGCCAGCAGGCTGGGTTGGGGCACAGATACGCAGTATTTT. Translated, it gives CASRLGWGTDTQYF. The full variable domain, its missing parts supplied by reference TRBV28 and TRBJ2-3, is DVKVTQSSRYLVKRTGEKVFLECVQDMDHENMFWYRQDPGLGLRLIYFSYDVKMKEKGDIPEGYSVSREKKERFSLILESASTNQTSMYLCASRLGWGTDTQYFGPGTRLTVL.

V and J are TRBV9 and TRBJ2-1; unclear D gene. V lost 0 bases, J lost 5 bases, and 12 bases lay in between. Per germline, CDR1 SGDLS and CDR2 YYNGEE. The CDR3 is 15 residues long. In nucleotides, the CDR3 is TGTGCCAGCAGCGTAGTAAGTGAGGCGAACAATGAGCAGTTCTTC. Its translation is CASSVVSEANNEQFF.

This clonotype was observed a handful of times. Here the CDR3 reads CASSPLPSSTDTQYF. Written as DNA, the CDR3 is TGTGCCAGCAGCCCCCTCCCCAGTAGCACAGATACGCAGTATTTT. This rearrangement joins TRBV7-8 to TRBJ2-3, with D unresolved. CDR1 and CDR2 (germline): SGHVS, FQNEAQ. V shed 5 bases and J shed 0 bases, with 12 bases lying between them. This CDR3 contains 15 residues.

This clonotype has a count of ten or more. V usage is TRBV19 and J usage is TRBJ1-5, with D perhaps TRBD1 (6 bases). V gave up 4 bases and J gave up 3 bases, with 13 bases separating them. The V gene's germline CDR1 is LNHDA and CDR2 SQIVND (reference sequence). The CDR3 covers 15 residues. This CDR3 reads CASSTMTGSNQPQHF. For the CDR3, the DNA is TGTGCCAGTAGTACGATGACAGGTTCCAATCAGCCCCAGCATTTT.

The chain employs TRBV30 and TRBJ2-6, with D unclear. Trimming pared 3 bases from V and 4 bases from J, leaving 13 bases between. The CDR3 has 15 amino acids. The germline V gene has CDR1 GTSNPN and CDR2 SVGIG (reference sequence). In DNA form, the CDR3 reads TGTGCCTGGAGGGGCATACGGGTCGGGGCCAACGTCCTGACTTTC. Translating gives CAWRGIRVGANVLTF.

This clonotype was counted a few times. The chain carries TRBV27 and TRBJ2-3; no firm D call. Germline V gene data show CDR1 as MNHEY and CDR2 as SMNVEV (reference sequence). The CDR3 is 13 residues long. The V end lost 11 bases, the J end lost 3 bases, and 15 bases lay between the germline ends. Here the CDR3 DNA reads TGTGCCGGTGCCTATTCGCGGACAGATACGCAGTATTTT. Protein: CAGAYSRTDTQYF.

J is TRBJ1-1 and V is TRBV4-1; possibly TRBD1 for D (6 bases). The germline V gene has CDR1 MGHRA and CDR2 YSYEKL. The ends were cut back, 0 bases at V and 1 base at J, with 12 bases in the middle. There are 16 residues in the CDR3. The CDR3 sequence is CASSQDGDIPNTEAFF. CDR3 DNA sequence: TGCGCCAGCAGCCAAGATGGGGACATCCCGAACACTGAAGCTTTCTTT.

The V call is TRBV29-1, the J call TRBJ1-1, with D tentatively TRBD1 (6 bases). Deletions cut 3 bases from V and 0 bases from J, with 11 bases between. This CDR3 is built from 14 residues. Germline CDR1 SQVTM, CDR2 ANQGSEA. The CDR3 DNA is TGCAGCGTTGACTGGACAGTCATGAACACTGAAGCTTTCTTT. This sequence encodes CSVDWTVMNTEAFF.

Remarks on this clonotype: At one end the junction does not follow the germline gene, possibly because of a read error. The CDR3 DNA is TGTGCCAGCAGCCCGTTAGCGGGGCTCCAGGGAGATATGCAGTATTTT. It translates to CASSPLAGLQGDMQYF. This chain uses TRBV5-6 with TRBJ2-3; 8 bases fit TRBD2. The CDR3 is made up of 16 amino acids. Germline V lookup: CDR1 SGHDT, CDR2 YYEEEE.

This clonotype was seen repeatedly, ten times or more. This chain uses TRBV7-8 with TRBJ2-3, with 7 bases aligning to TRBD1. The CDR3 is 15 amino acids. Trimming cost V 5 bases and J 2 bases; bases outside gene matches: 7. Germline loops: CDR1 SGHVS, CDR2 FQNEAQ. CDR3 in DNA: TGTGCCAGCAGCCCCTTGACAGGGCCCACAGATACGCAGTATTTT. This codes for CASSPLTGPTDTQYF.

This clonotype was seen a handful of times. V gene TRBV12-3 or TRBV12-4 combines with J gene TRBJ1-2; 7 bases agree with TRBD1. CDR3 length equals 17 residues. After removal of 5 bases from V and 7 bases from J, the junction contained 19 bases not matched to a gene. Here the CDR3 reads CASSLYRDRTLAGGYTF. For the CDR3, the DNA is TGTGCCAGCAGTCTCTACCGGGACAGAACCTTAGCGGGTGGCTACACCTTC.

This clonotype was counted a few times. The chain carries TRBV27 and TRBJ2-2; TRBD2 matches at 8 bases. This CDR3 region has 14 residues. The germline V gene has CDR1 MNHEY and CDR2 SMNVEV (reference sequence). With V trimmed by 5 bases and J by 4 bases, 3 bases remained unmatched. CDR3 region: CASSGTRITGELFF. DNA of the CDR3: TGTGCCAGCAGTGGGACTAGAATCACCGGGGAGCTGTTTTTT.

This clonotype came up many times. The chain joins TRBV7-9 to TRBJ1-1; no clear D gene. Between the trimmed V and J ends, which lost 4 bases and 1 base, there was a span of 16 bases. CDR3 length: 16 residues. CDR1 and CDR2 (germline): SEHNR, FQNEAQ (reference sequence). The CDR3 reads CASSSSHDTTNTEAFF. In DNA form, the CDR3 reads TGTGCCAGCAGCTCCAGCCATGACACCACGAACACTGAAGCTTTCTTT.

This clonotype came up a few times. V usage is TRBV29-1 and J usage is TRBJ2-2; D is undetermined. The CDR3 covers 11 residues. V was shortened by 1 base and J by 5 bases, with 2 bases between the two germline ends. Germline CDR1 and CDR2: SQVTM and ANQGSEA. CDR3 protein: CSVEATGELFF. The CDR3 bases are TGCAGCGTTGAAGCTACCGGGGAGCTGTTTTTT.

This clonotype was recorded at least ten times. This CDR3 reads CASSLAADPGPGANVLTF. The CDR3 coding sequence is TGTGCCAGCAGCTTAGCCGCTGATCCGGGGCCTGGGGCCAACGTCCTGACTTTC. This chain connects TRBV7-2 to TRBJ2-6; either TRBD1 or TRBD2 may supply D (5 bases each). V was cut by 0 bases and J by 2 bases, with 14 bases left in between. This CDR3 spans 18 amino acids. The germline CDR1 and CDR2 sequences are SGHTA and FQGNSA.

This clonotype was counted between two and nine times. The chain has TRBV7-9 and TRBJ1-2; D gene unclear. In germline, CDR1 is SEHNR, CDR2 FQNEAQ (reference sequence). This CDR3 contains 11 residues. V lost 3 bases and J 8 bases, leaving 7 bases between the germline ends. In DNA form, the CDR3 reads TGTGCCAGCAGCTTGGACGGGGGCTACACCTTC. It yields the protein CASSLDGGYTF.